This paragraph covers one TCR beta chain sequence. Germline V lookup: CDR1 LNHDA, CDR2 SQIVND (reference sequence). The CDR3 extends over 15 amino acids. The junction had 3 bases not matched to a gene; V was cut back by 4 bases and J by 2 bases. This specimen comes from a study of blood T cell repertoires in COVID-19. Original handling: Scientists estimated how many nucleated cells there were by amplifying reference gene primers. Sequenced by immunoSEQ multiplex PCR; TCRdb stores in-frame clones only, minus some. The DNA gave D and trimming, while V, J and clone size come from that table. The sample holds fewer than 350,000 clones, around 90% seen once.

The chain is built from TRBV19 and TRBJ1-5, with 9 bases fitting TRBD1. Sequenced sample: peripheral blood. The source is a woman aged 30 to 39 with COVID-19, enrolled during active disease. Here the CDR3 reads CASSKDRGRNQPQHF. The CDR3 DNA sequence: TGTGCCAGTAGTAAGGACAGGGGCCGCAATCAGCCCCAGCATTTT.